Sequencing of this TCR beta chain was carried out in a study of early stage breast cancer tumors (dated by TCRdb to about 2017). Turning to the overall study: Of the approximately 15 invasive breast tumors, about a dozen were found to be estrogen receptor-positive, progesterone receptor-positive and HER2-negative. About 70% of the 12 ER+/PR+/HER2- tumors were invasive ductal carcinomas, while the other four were invasive lobular carcinomas. A read coverage of roughly 10-fold per sample was achieved on average. A total of around 2.7 million templates, representing 1,097,674 unique clonotypes, were detected across all samples. Here is what the overall study found, with its caveats: Chain pairing and functional markers such as CD4, CD8 and FOXP3 were missed by bulk genomic DNA sequencing of unsorted cells. Repertoires from blood and normal breast were more alike than repertoires from blood and tumor, and in about 90% of the 16 patients, comparing each tissue with blood separated tumor from normal. Enriched TCRB sequences shared across patients were found to be mostly commonly generated sequences that were unlikely to play an important role in the tumor microenvironment. About 2.5-fold higher T cell density and higher clonality were observed in tumors than in adjacent normal breast tissue. Because the cohort was small, a breakdown by tumor subtype could not be done.

The CDR3, from cysteine to phenylalanine, totals 15 residues. The entry retains the CDR3 DNA only, 45 bases that are in frame from base 1. Deletion took 1 base off V and 0 bases off J, with a span of 7 bases between the germline ends. The germline V gene (reference sequence) yields LNHDA for CDR1 and SQIVND for CDR2. The study profiled bulk TCR beta-chain repertoires in matched peripheral blood, tumor and adjacent normal breast tissue taken from approximately 15 patients with early-stage breast cancer. Before surgery, roughly 5-10 mL of whole blood was collected in EDTA tubes and processed within 2 hours. Peripheral blood mononuclear cells were isolated by Ficoll-Paque centrifugation in SepMate-50 tubes. PBMCs were cryopreserved in roughly 90% FBS with about 10% DMSO in aliquots of roughly 1.8 to 4 million cells and stored in liquid nitrogen. The Qiagen AllPrep DNA/RNA Mini kit was used to extract genomic DNA.

As for this clone: Its binding antigen is unknown. Base qualities are not provided; no much larger clone lies one nucleotide away.

Every sample was amplified as two independent genomic DNA replicates, using approximately 0.5 ug for blood and around 1.5 ug for tumor or normal breast. TCRB sequencing of genomic DNA was carried out with the ImmunoSeq Intro kit according to the manufacturer's instructions. Multiplex PCR ran roughly 30 cycles with proprietary primers and spike-in control sequences for absolute quantification. Single-end 150-bp reads were used to sequence an 87-bp fragment spanning the CDR3 and the flanking V and J genes. Each lane of an Illumina MiSeq running version 3.0 chemistry carried seven multiplexed samples, with two replicates apiece. Under the source paper's analysis protocol: The vendor's proprietary pipeline handled the raw data processing, merging both replicates into a single result for each sample. To define clonotypes, the study grouped productive rearrangements that shared the V-gene family, CDR3 amino acid sequence and J-gene segment. Clonality was computed as 1 minus the normalized Shannon entropy (Pielou evenness) of TCRB abundances. To estimate T cell density, the total number of templates was divided by the input cell count, which was inferred from how much DNA went in. Recon with default parameters was used to estimate total repertoire diversity and clonality. A clonotype counted as tumor-enriched if its abundance in tumor exceeded 0.1% and was at least 32-fold higher than its abundance in normal breast. TCRdb retrieved this table from immuneACCESS and kept in-frame rearrangements only. Not all clones are present; in checked studies, unresolved V genes account for under half, and no reason is known for the remainder. The D gene and trimming were derived from the DNA, and the V and J assignments and clone size from that table. The sample profile shows more than 55,000 clones; more than 70% of them were found once. About 4.8% of the sample goes to the ten largest clones.

Recombination joined TRBV19 with TRBJ1-5, with no reliable assignment of the D segment. The receptor's source is a person in their 40s with breast cancer. The sequenced material came from blood. CDR3 loop: CASSIGHLSNQPQHF. In nucleotides, the sequence is TGTGCCAGTAGTATAGGGCACCTTAGCAATCAGCCCCAGCATTTT.